The text below deals with one T cell receptor (beta chain). What it binds is unknown. The PCR contained 60 Vbeta and 13 Jbeta primers. Sequenced by immunoSEQ multiplex PCR; TCRdb stores in-frame clones only, minus some. The table includes 150,000 to 200,000 clones, about 75% detected once. The source of the sample is a study of cytomegalovirus exposure and HLA in healthy donors. The study, taken as a whole, reports: For most TCR beta V segments, an earlier analysis put the productive rate at about 90% or about 30% of the time. The records held CMV serostatus as the only immune exposure information. HLA alleles were associated with fewer than 20,000 TCR beta sequences in a later analysis at 0.05 false discovery rate.

Looked up from germline, CDR1 is LGHNA and CDR2 is YNFKEQ. The CDR3 runs 14 residues. Unmatched junction bases numbered 5, after V lost 4 bases and J lost 7 bases. The sequenced sample was PBMCs. This TCR came from a male donor in good health and CMV-seronegative. V and J are TRBV4-2 and TRBJ2-1; 9 nucleotides match TRBD2. CDR3 region: CASSRLAEENEQFF. The CDR3 region has the DNA TGTGCCAGCAGCCGACTAGCGGAGGAGAATGAGCAGTTCTTC.